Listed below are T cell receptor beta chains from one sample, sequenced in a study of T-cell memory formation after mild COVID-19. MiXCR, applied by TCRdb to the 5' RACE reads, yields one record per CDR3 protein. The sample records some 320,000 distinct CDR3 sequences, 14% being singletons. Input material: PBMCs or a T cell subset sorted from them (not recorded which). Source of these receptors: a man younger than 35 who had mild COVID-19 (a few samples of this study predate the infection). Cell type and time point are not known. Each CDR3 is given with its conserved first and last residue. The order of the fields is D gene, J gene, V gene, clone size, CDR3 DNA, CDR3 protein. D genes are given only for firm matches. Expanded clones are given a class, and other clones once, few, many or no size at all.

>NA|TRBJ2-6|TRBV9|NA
TGTGCCTCTGGGGCCAACGTCCTGACTTTC
CASGANVLTF
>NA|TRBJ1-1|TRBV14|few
TGTGCCAGCAGCCAGACAGCAAACACTGAAGCTTTCTTT
CASSQTANTEAFF
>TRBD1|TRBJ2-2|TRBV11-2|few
TGTGCCAGCAGCTTTTCCGGGACAGGGTCGAGCAACACCGGGGAGCTGTTTTTT
CASSFSGTGSSNTGELFF
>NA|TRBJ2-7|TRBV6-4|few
TGTGCCAGCAGTGACAGGTCTAACGCCACCTACGAGCAGTACTTC
CASSDRSNATYEQYF
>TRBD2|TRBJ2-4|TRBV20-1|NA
TGCAGTATAACTAGCGGGGTCCCGGACATTCAGTACTTC
CSITSGVPDIQYF
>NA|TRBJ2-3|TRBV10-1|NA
TGCGCCAGCAGTGAGTCAGGGGAACGGGAAGATACGCAGTATTTT
CASSESGEREDTQYF
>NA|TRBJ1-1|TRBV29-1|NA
TGCAGCGTTTGGGGCAGGGCTCGAACGAACACTGAAGCTTTCTTT
CSVWGRARTNTEAFF
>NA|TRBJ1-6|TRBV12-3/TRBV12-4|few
TGTGCCAGCGGAATCTCCTATAATTCACCCCTCCACTTT
CASGISYNSPLHF
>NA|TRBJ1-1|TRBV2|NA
TGTGCCAGCAGCGCCGTGAAGGCGGCTGAAGCTTTCTTT
CASSAVKAAEAFF
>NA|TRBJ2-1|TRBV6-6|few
TGTGCCAGCAGTTACCACCGTATGGGGGAGCAGTTCTTC
CASSYHRMGEQFF
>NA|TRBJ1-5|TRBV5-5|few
TGTGCCAGCAGCTTGGACGGAAGGAGGCAGCCCCAGCATTTT
CASSLDGRRQPQHF
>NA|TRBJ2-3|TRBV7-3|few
TGTGCCAGCAGCTCTAACGGAGGGTCAGATACGCAGTATTTT
CASSSNGGSDTQYF
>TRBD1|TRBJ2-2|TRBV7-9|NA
TGTGCCAGCAGCCACGACCTCGGACAGGGGAACACCGGGGAGCTGTTTTTT
CASSHDLGQGNTGELFF
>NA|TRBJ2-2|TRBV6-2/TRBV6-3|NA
TGTGCCAGCAGTTACGCTGGGGAGCTGTTTTTT
CASSYAGELFF
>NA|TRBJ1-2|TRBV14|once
TGTGCCAGCAGCCAAGGAACCCGGAGGGCCTATGGCTACACCTTC
CASSQGTRRAYGYTF
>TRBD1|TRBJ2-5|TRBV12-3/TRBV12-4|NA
TGTGCCAGCAGTTTAATAAGCGCAGGGACAGGGACCCAGTACTTC
CASSLISAGTGTQYF
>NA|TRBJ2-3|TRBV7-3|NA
TGTGCCAGCAGCTCTATGACTCCGCCAGATACGCAGTATTTT
CASSSMTPPDTQYF
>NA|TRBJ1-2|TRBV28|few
NA
CASSLGDFRGYTF
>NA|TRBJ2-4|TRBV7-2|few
TGTGCCAGCAGCTTAGTTTGGGTAGACATTCAGTACTTC
CASSLVWVDIQYF
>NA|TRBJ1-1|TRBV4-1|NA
TGCGCCAGCAGCCCATCGACAGGCGGATCGGAAGCTTTCTTT
CASSPSTGGSEAFF
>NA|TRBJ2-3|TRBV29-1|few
TGCAGCGTTGAGGCGTGGGCCCGATCCCGTGATACGCAGTATTTT
CSVEAWARSRDTQYF
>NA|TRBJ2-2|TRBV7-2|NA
TGTGCCAGCAGCCCTCTTGGACGGAACACCGGGGAGCTGTTTTTT
CASSPLGRNTGELFF
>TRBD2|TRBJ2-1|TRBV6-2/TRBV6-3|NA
TGTGCCAGCAGCCGAAGCGGGGGGCTCTACAATGAGCAGTTCTTC
CASSRSGGLYNEQFF
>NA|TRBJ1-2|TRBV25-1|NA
TGTGCCAGCAGTGGCCCCCGGTGGCAGGGCTATGGCTACACCTTC
CASSGPRWQGYGYTF
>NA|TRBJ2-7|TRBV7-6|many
TGTGCCAGCAGCTTAGACGGGACAAGGTACTACGAGCAGTACTTC
CASSLDGTRYYEQYF
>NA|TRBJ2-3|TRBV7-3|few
TGTGCCAGCAGCGCCGGGCAGGGACCCACAGATACGCAGTATTTT
CASSAGQGPTDTQYF
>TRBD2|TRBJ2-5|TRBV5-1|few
TGCGCCAGCAGCCCCACCGGGACTACACCGGTGGAGACCCAGTACTTC
CASSPTGTTPVETQYF
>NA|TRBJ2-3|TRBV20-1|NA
TGCAGTGCGGAGCGGGTGGGGCAGACAGATACGCAGTATTTT
CSAERVGQTDTQYF
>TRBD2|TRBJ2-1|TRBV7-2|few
TGTGCCAGCAGCTTCGGGGGGGCCTATCGTGAGCAGTTCTTC
CASSFGGAYREQFF
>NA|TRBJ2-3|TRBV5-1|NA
TGCGCCAGCAGCCCCGGTCAGGATACGCAGTATTTT
CASSPGQDTQYF
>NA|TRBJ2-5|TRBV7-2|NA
TGTGCCAGCAGCCGCCTCCAAGAGACCCAGTACTTC
CASSRLQETQYF
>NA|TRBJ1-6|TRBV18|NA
TGTGCCAGCTCACCATGGACAGAGGCTTCACCCCTCCACTTT
CASSPWTEASPLHF
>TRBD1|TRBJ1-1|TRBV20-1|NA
TGCAGTGCCCCAAATCCACAGGGGCCCACTGAAGCTTTCTTT
CSAPNPQGPTEAFF
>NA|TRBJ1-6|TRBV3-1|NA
TGTGCCAGCCAGGCGGGACGGATGAGCTCCTATAATTCACCCCTCCACTTT
CASQAGRMSSYNSPLHF
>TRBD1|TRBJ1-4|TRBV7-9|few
TGTGCCAGCAGCTCCCGACAGGGGGCGAGGGAAAAACTGTTTTTT
CASSSRQGAREKLFF
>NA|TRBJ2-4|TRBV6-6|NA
TGTGCCAGCGGAAAACAGGAAAACATTCAGTACTTC
CASGKQENIQYF
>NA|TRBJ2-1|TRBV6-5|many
TGTGCCAGCGAGGGACACCTCAATGAGCAGTTCTTC
CASEGHLNEQFF
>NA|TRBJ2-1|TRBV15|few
TGTGCCACCAACAGGGGAGGGGGTGAGCAGTTCTTC
CATNRGGGEQFF
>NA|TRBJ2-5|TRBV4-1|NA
TGCGCCAGCAGCCTTCAGGGAGAGATAAGGGGACAAGAGACCCAGTACTTC
CASSLQGEIRGQETQYF
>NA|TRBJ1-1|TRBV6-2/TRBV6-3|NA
TGTGCCAGCAGTTACCCCGCGAACACTGAAGCTTTCTTT
CASSYPANTEAFF
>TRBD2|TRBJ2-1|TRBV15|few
TGTGCCACCAGCAGACCCGGCGGGGGAGAGCAGTTCTTC
CATSRPGGGEQFF
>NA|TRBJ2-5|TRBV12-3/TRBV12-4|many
TGCGCCAGCAGCTTGGGGACCCAAGAGACCCAGTACTTC
CASSLGTQETQYF
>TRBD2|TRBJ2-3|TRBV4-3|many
TGCGCCAGCAGCCAAGCAGCGGGGGGGCCCACAGATACGCAGTATTTT
CASSQAAGGPTDTQYF
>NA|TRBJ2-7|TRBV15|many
TGTGCCACCAGCACTAGGGGACTTTTACCGCAGTACTTC
CATSTRGLLPQYF
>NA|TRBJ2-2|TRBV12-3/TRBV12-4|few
TGTGCCAGCAGTTTATCGGGATGGGGCAGGGACTACACCGGGGAGCTGTTTTTT
CASSLSGWGRDYTGELFF
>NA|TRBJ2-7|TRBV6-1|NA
TGTGCCATTAGAACGCCGCCTAGCTACGAGCAGTACTTC
CAIRTPPSYEQYF
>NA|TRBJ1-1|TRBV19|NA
TGTGCCAGTACCGCGACCGATGGGGTGGTAGCTTTCTTT
CASTATDGVVAFF
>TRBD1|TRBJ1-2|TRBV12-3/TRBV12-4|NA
TGTGCCAGCAGTAATCCGGGACAGGGGTTCTATGGCTACACCTTC
CASSNPGQGFYGYTF
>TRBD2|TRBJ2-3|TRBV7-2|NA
TGTGCCAGCAGCTGGGTAGCGGGGGGGCCCACAGATACGCAGTATTTT
CASSWVAGGPTDTQYF
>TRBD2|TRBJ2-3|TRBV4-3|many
TGCGCCAGCAGCCAAGATCCCGTTACTAGCGGGGTTTTCACAGATACGCAGTATTTT
CASSQDPVTSGVFTDTQYF
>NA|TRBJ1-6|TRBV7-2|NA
TGTGCCAGCAGGACCGGGAGTTTTAATTCACCCCTCCACTTT
CASRTGSFNSPLHF
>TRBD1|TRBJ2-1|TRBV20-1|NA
TGCAGTGCTAGACCCCAGGGGGTTAGCTACAATGAGCAGTTCTTC
CSARPQGVSYNEQFF
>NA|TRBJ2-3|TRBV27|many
TGTGCCAGCAGTTTGCCCCGAGGAGATACGCAGTATTTT
CASSLPRGDTQYF
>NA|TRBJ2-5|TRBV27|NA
TGTGCCAGCAGTTTACTGGCGGGCCCGGGCGACCAGTACTTC
CASSLLAGPGDQYF
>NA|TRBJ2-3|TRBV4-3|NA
TGCGCCAGCAGCCAAGTCGTAGCGGATACGCAGTATTTT
CASSQVVADTQYF
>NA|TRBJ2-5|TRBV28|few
TGTGCCAGCAGACTGATGGGGCCCCAGTACTTC
CASRLMGPQYF
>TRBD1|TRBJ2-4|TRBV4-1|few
TGCGCCAGCAGCCATAGGACAGGGTTGGGAAACATTCAGTACTTC
CASSHRTGLGNIQYF